This is a list of T cell receptor beta chains from one sample in a study of OX40 agonist ivuxolimab in advanced cancers. Data came from immunoSEQ multiplex PCR; TCRdb stores just in-frame clones and leaves some out. The repertoire holds about 100,000 clones, 70% to 85% seen once, with about 5.5% in the top ten. The sequencing used CD4+ or CD8+ T cells sorted from blood, collected in a trial of the OX40 agonist ivuxolimab. These receptors all come from an adult with an advanced solid tumor such as melanoma, head and neck, liver or kidney cancer. CDR3s include the opening cysteine and the closing phenylalanine or tryptophan. The D gene is left open where the match is weak. Rows may omit the clone size; those that give it use once, few, many or a size class.

abundance: many; j_gene: TRBJ1-2; len: 13; v_gene: TRBV7-3; d_gene: TRBD1; CDR3aa: CASSGDRAYGYTF; CDR3nt: TGTGCCAGCAGCGGCGACAGGGCCTATGGCTACACCTTC
abundance: NA; j_gene: TRBJ2-2; len: 14; v_gene: TRBV27; d_gene: TRBD1; CDR3aa: CASTGQGNTGELFF; CDR3nt: TGTGCCAGCACGGGACAGGGGAACACCGGGGAGCTGTTTTTT
abundance: NA; j_gene: TRBJ1-2; len: 14; v_gene: TRBV18; d_gene: TRBD1; CDR3aa: CASSLGTGNYGYTF; CDR3nt: TGTGCCAGCTCGCTAGGGACAGGGAACTATGGCTACACCTTC
abundance: NA; j_gene: TRBJ1-5; len: 13; v_gene: TRBV5-8; d_gene: NA; CDR3aa: CASSFQGNQPQHF; CDR3nt: TGTGCCAGCAGCTTTCAAGGGAATCAGCCCCAGCATTTT
abundance: NA; j_gene: TRBJ2-3; len: 15; v_gene: TRBV5-1; d_gene: TRBD1; CDR3aa: CASSLMTGLTDTQYF; CDR3nt: TGCGCCAGCAGCTTGATGACAGGGCTAACAGATACGCAGTATTTT
abundance: NA; j_gene: TRBJ2-7; len: 13; v_gene: TRBV7-8; d_gene: TRBD1; CDR3aa: CASRPDRGREQYF; CDR3nt: TGTGCCAGCAGGCCCGACAGGGGGCGGGAGCAGTACTTC
abundance: NA; j_gene: TRBJ2-1; len: 17; v_gene: TRBV11-3; d_gene: TRBD2; CDR3aa: CASSSGGLAGGYNEQFF; CDR3nt: TGTGCCAGCAGCTCCGGGGGGTTAGCGGGTGGTTACAATGAGCAGTTCTTC
abundance: NA; j_gene: TRBJ2-1; len: 13; v_gene: TRBV6-5; d_gene: NA; CDR3aa: CASLTPAGNEQFF; CDR3nt: TGTGCCAGCCTCACTCCCGCGGGCAATGAGCAGTTCTTC
abundance: NA; j_gene: TRBJ2-3; len: 16; v_gene: TRBV5-1; d_gene: TRBD2; CDR3aa: CASSLAASGATDTQYF; CDR3nt: TGCGCCAGCAGCTTGGCCGCTAGCGGGGCCACAGATACGCAGTATTTT
abundance: few; j_gene: TRBJ2-3; len: 14; v_gene: TRBV7-9; d_gene: TRBD2; CDR3aa: CASSKGLAGDTQYF; CDR3nt: TGTGCCAGCAGCAAAGGACTAGCGGGAGATACGCAGTATTTT
abundance: NA; j_gene: TRBJ2-2; len: 17; v_gene: TRBV27; d_gene: NA; CDR3aa: CASSPLTAAANTGELFF; CDR3nt: TGTGCCAGCAGTCCCCTGACAGCCGCCGCGAACACCGGGGAGCTGTTTTTT
abundance: NA; j_gene: TRBJ2-5; len: 15; v_gene: TRBV29-1; d_gene: TRBD2; CDR3aa: CSVRGLAGVEETQYF; CDR3nt: TGCAGCGTGAGAGGACTAGCGGGAGTAGAGGAGACCCAGTACTTC
abundance: NA; j_gene: TRBJ2-7; len: 14; v_gene: TRBV5-1; d_gene: NA; CDR3aa: CASSHRDDSYEQYF; CDR3nt: TGCGCCAGCAGCCACCGGGACGACTCCTACGAGCAGTACTTC
abundance: NA; j_gene: TRBJ2-7; len: 14; v_gene: TRBV6-5; d_gene: NA; CDR3aa: CASSPRPGLYEQYF; CDR3nt: TGTGCCAGCAGCCCCCGACCTGGCCTCTACGAGCAGTACTTC
abundance: NA; j_gene: TRBJ1-1; len: 13; v_gene: TRBV6-6; d_gene: NA; CDR3aa: CASSYSMSSEAFF; CDR3nt: TGTGCCAGCAGTTACTCGATGAGTTCTGAAGCTTTCTTT
abundance: NA; j_gene: TRBJ2-3; len: 16; v_gene: TRBV10-3; d_gene: TRBD2; CDR3aa: CAISGEAGERTDTQYF; CDR3nt: TGTGCCATCAGCGGAGAAGCGGGAGAGAGAACAGATACGCAGTATTTT
abundance: NA; j_gene: TRBJ1-2; len: 13; v_gene: TRBV7-2; d_gene: NA; CDR3aa: CASSLGGALGYTF; CDR3nt: TGTGCCAGCAGCTTAGGGGGGGCGTTGGGCTACACCTTC
abundance: NA; j_gene: TRBJ2-1; len: 18; v_gene: TRBV4-1; d_gene: NA; CDR3aa: CASTPFQESGEAYNEQFF; CDR3nt: TGCGCCAGCACCCCCTTCCAAGAGTCGGGAGAAGCCTACAATGAGCAGTTCTTC
abundance: once; j_gene: TRBJ2-3; len: 16; v_gene: TRBV13; d_gene: TRBD2; CDR3aa: CASSPKAGGDTDTQYF; CDR3nt: TGTGCCAGCAGCCCAAAAGCGGGGGGCGACACAGATACGCAGTATTTT
abundance: NA; j_gene: TRBJ2-1; len: 13; v_gene: TRBV6-5; d_gene: NA; CDR3aa: CASSYPTTGEQFF; CDR3nt: TGTGCCAGCAGTTACCCGACTACCGGTGAGCAGTTCTTC
abundance: NA; j_gene: TRBJ2-1; len: 16; v_gene: TRBV5-6; d_gene: TRBD2; CDR3aa: CASTSGGLAEVMGQFF; CDR3nt: TGTGCCAGCACCTCCGGTGGGCTAGCGGAAGTGATGGGGCAGTTCTTC
abundance: NA; j_gene: TRBJ1-1; len: 14; v_gene: TRBV30; d_gene: NA; CDR3aa: CAWTRTAMNTEAFF; CDR3nt: TGTGCCTGGACCCGGACGGCAATGAACACTGAAGCTTTCTTT
abundance: NA; j_gene: TRBJ2-1; len: 15; v_gene: TRBV19; d_gene: NA; CDR3aa: CASSIEGAYTNEQFF; CDR3nt: TGTGCCAGTAGTATAGAGGGGGCGTATACCAATGAGCAGTTCTTC
abundance: NA; j_gene: TRBJ1-2; len: 15; v_gene: TRBV7-2; d_gene: NA; CDR3aa: CASRVGAGPNYGYTF; CDR3nt: TGTGCCAGCAGAGTTGGGGCAGGTCCCAACTATGGCTACACCTTC
abundance: NA; j_gene: TRBJ2-3; len: 14; v_gene: TRBV4-1; d_gene: NA; CDR3aa: CASSQDPRKDTQYF; CDR3nt: TGCGCCAGCAGCCAAGATCCTCGAAAAGATACGCAGTATTTT
abundance: few; j_gene: TRBJ2-2; len: 15; v_gene: TRBV19; d_gene: NA; CDR3aa: CASSIDRQNTGELFF; CDR3nt: TGTGCCAGTAGTATAGACCGGCAGAACACCGGGGAGCTGTTTTTT
abundance: NA; j_gene: TRBJ2-1; len: 14; v_gene: TRBV7-9; d_gene: NA; CDR3aa: CASSLATPWDEQFF; CDR3nt: TGTGCCAGCAGCTTAGCGACCCCGTGGGATGAGCAGTTCTTC
abundance: NA; j_gene: TRBJ1-6; len: 15; v_gene: TRBV9; d_gene: TRBD1; CDR3aa: CASSVEDRVNSPLHF; CDR3nt: TGTGCCAGCAGCGTAGAAGACAGGGTAAATTCACCCCTCCACTTT
abundance: NA; j_gene: TRBJ1-4; len: 15; v_gene: TRBV10-3; d_gene: NA; CDR3aa: CAISDRGTTNEKLFF; CDR3nt: TGTGCCATCTCGGATAGGGGTACAACTAATGAAAAACTGTTTTTT
abundance: NA; j_gene: TRBJ1-3; len: 16; v_gene: TRBV9; d_gene: NA; CDR3aa: CASSVGGGSSGNTIYF; CDR3nt: TGTGCCAGCAGCGTAGGAGGAGGGAGCTCTGGAAACACCATATATTTT
abundance: NA; j_gene: TRBJ1-1; len: 12; v_gene: TRBV2; d_gene: NA; CDR3aa: CASSWGDTEAFF; CDR3nt: TGTGCCAGCAGTTGGGGGGACACTGAAGCTTTCTTT
abundance: NA; j_gene: TRBJ2-7; len: 13; v_gene: TRBV27; d_gene: NA; CDR3aa: CASSFGGTYEQYF; CDR3nt: TGTGCCAGCAGTTTCGGCGGTACCTACGAGCAGTACTTC
abundance: NA; j_gene: TRBJ2-3; len: 18; v_gene: TRBV5-1; d_gene: TRBD2; CDR3aa: CASSLTGTSGSPGGTQYF; CDR3nt: TGCGCCAGCAGCTTGACCGGGACTAGCGGGAGCCCAGGGGGGACGCAGTATTTT
abundance: NA; j_gene: TRBJ2-3; len: 15; v_gene: TRBV5-1; d_gene: TRBD2; CDR3aa: CASRPGTTSTDTQYF; CDR3nt: TGCGCCAGCAGACCCGGGACTACCTCCACAGATACGCAGTATTTT
abundance: NA; j_gene: TRBJ2-2; len: 16; v_gene: TRBV6-1; d_gene: NA; CDR3aa: CASSARINTPTGELFF; CDR3nt: TGTGCCAGCAGTGCCCGGATTAATACGCCCACCGGGGAGCTGTTTTTT
abundance: NA; j_gene: TRBJ2-7; len: 15; v_gene: TRBV4-3; d_gene: TRBD2; CDR3aa: CASSQDTGGDYEQYF; CDR3nt: TGCGCCAGCAGCCAAGATACCGGGGGGGACTACGAGCAGTACTTC
abundance: once; j_gene: TRBJ2-5; len: 16; v_gene: TRBV5-8; d_gene: NA; CDR3aa: CASSPNRGQGPETQYF; CDR3nt: TGTGCCAGCAGCCCAAACCGTGGGCAGGGCCCCGAGACCCAGTACTTC
abundance: NA; j_gene: TRBJ1-2; len: 14; v_gene: TRBV5-1; d_gene: TRBD1; CDR3aa: CASKIMDRGLGYTF; CDR3nt: TGCGCCAGCAAGATAATGGACAGGGGGCTCGGCTACACCTTC
abundance: NA; j_gene: TRBJ1-2; len: 16; v_gene: TRBV6-6; d_gene: NA; CDR3aa: CASSYSERARGYGYTF; CDR3nt: TGTGCCAGCAGTTACTCAGAGAGGGCTCGGGGCTATGGCTACACCTTC
abundance: few; j_gene: TRBJ1-6; len: 15; v_gene: TRBV19; d_gene: TRBD1; CDR3aa: CASSGGGSSNSPLHF; CDR3nt: TGTGCCAGTAGCGGAGGGGGCAGTTCAAATTCACCCCTCCACTTT
abundance: NA; j_gene: TRBJ2-7; len: 15; v_gene: TRBV11-3; d_gene: NA; CDR3aa: CASSPSGGMAHEQYF; CDR3nt: TGTGCCAGCAGCCCTTCCGGAGGGATGGCCCACGAGCAGTACTTC